The clone carrying this T cell receptor (beta chain) was counted a single time. The record originates from a study of blood T cell repertoires in COVID-19. The V end was cut by 2 bases, the J end by 2 bases, with 12 bases between. This CDR3 region has 15 residues. Per germline, CDR1 SNHLY and CDR2 FYNNEI. Clones were sequenced by immunoSEQ multiplex PCR, and TCRdb holds only the in-frame ones, with some missing. The sample lists some 130,000 clones, about 80% occurring once. This TCR derives from a human donor in a cohort sampled during active COVID-19. The sample comprised peripheral blood. The gene calls are TRBV2 and TRBJ1-1, with D maybe TRBD1 (6 bases). The CDR3 reads CASSEFGGHNTEAFF. The CDR3 DNA follows: TGTGCCAGCAGTGAATTTGGGGGACACAACACTGAAGCTTTCTTT.